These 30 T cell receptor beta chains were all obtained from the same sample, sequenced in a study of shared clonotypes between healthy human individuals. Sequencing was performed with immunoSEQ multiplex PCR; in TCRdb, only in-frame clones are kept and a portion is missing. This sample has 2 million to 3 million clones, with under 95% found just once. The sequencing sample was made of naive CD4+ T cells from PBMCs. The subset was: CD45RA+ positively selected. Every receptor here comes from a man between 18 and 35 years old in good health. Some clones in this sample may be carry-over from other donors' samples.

The CDR3 is CAIRGLMNTEAFF. The CDR3 DNA reads TGTGCCATCAGGGGCCTTATGAACACTGAAGCTTTCTTT. The chain uses TRBV10-3 and TRBJ1-1; D gene ambiguous. This CDR3 is 13 amino acids long. V lost 6 bases, J lost 0 bases, and 8 bases lay in between. Germline CDR1 and CDR2: ENHRY and SYGVKD.

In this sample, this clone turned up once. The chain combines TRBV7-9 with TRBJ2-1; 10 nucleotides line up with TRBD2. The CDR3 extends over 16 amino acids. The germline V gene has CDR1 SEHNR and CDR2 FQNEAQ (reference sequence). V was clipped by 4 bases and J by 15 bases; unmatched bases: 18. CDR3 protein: CASSSPLAGPPPSPFF. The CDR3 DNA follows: TGTGCCAGCAGCTCCCCACTAGCGGGGCCTCCCCCATCACCGTTCTTC.

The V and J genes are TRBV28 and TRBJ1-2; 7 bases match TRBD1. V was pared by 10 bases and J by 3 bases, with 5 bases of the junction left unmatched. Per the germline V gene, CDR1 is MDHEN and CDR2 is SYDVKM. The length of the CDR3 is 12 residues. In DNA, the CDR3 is TGTGCCACGGGAGGGACAGACTATGGCTACACCTTC. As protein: CATGGTDYGYTF.

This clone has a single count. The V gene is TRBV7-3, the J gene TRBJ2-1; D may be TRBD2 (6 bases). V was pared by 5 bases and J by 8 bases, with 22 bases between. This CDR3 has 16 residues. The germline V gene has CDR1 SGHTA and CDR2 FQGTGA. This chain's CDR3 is CASSPNSGPVYYEQFF. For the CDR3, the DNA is TGTGCCAGCAGCCCGAACAGCGGGCCGGTATATTATGAGCAGTTCTTC.

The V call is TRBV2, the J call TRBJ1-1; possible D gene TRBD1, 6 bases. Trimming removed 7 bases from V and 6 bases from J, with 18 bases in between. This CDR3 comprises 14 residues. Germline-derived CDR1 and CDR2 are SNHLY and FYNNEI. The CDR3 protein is CASTGQGIVSEAFF. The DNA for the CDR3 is TGTGCCAGCACCGGGCAGGGGATTGTCTCTGAAGCTTTCTTT.

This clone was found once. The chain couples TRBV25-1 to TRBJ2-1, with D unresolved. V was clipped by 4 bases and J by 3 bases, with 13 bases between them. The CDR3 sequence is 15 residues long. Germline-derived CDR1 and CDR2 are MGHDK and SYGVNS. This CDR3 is CASSGPLFLYNEQFF. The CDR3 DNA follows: TGTGCCAGCAGTGGACCCCTTTTCCTCTACAATGAGCAGTTCTTC.

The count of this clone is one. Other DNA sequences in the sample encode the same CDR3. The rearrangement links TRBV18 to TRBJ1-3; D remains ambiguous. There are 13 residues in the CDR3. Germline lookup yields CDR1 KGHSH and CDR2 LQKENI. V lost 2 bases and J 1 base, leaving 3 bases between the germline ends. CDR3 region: CASSPSSGNTIYF. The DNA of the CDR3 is TGTGCCAGCTCACCAAGTTCTGGAAACACCATATATTTT.

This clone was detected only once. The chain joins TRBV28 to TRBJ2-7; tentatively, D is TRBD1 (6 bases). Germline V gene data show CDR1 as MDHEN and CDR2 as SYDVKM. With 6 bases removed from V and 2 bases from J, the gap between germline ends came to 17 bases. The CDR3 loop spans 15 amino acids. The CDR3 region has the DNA TGTGCCAGCAGCAGTAGGGGGAAAAACGCCTACGAGCAGTACTTC. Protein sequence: CASSSRGKNAYEQYF.

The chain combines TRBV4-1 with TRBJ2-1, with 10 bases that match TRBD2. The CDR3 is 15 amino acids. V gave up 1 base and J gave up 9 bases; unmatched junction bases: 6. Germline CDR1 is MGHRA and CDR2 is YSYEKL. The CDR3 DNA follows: TGCGCCAGCAGCCAAGGACTAGCGGGTGACGGTGAGCAGTTCTTC. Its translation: CASSQGLAGDGEQFF.

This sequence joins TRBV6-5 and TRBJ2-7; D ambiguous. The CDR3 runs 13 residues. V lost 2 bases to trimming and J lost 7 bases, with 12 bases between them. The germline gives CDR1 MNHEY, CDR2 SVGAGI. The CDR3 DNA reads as TGTGCCAGCAGTTACCTAGTCACCACGGAGCAGTACTTC. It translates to CASSYLVTTEQYF.

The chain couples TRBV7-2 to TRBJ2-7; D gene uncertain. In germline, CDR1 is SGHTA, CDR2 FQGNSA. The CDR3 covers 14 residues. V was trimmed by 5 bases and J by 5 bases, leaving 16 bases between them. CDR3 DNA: TGTGCCAGCAGCCAGCGTCCGTCTGTGGACGAGCAGTACTTC. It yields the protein CASSQRPSVDEQYF.

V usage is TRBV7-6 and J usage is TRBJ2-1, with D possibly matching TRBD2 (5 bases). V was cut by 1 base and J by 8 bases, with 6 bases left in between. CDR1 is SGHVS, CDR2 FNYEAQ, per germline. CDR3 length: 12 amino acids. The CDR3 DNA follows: TGTGCCAGCAGCTTAGACGGGGATGAGCAGTTCTTC. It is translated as CASSLDGDEQFF.

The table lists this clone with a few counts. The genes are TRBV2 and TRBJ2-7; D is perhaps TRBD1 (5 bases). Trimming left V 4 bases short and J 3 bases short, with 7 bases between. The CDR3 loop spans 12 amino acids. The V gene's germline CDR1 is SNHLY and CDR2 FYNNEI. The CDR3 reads CASSVQDYEQYF. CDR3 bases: TGTGCCAGCAGTGTACAGGACTACGAGCAGTACTTC.

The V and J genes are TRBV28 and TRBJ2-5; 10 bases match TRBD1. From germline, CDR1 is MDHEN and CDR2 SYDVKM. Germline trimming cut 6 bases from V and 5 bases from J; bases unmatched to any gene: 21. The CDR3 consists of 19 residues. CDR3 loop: CASSPPWGTGAMGQETQYF. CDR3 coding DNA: TGTGCCAGCAGCCCACCGTGGGGGACAGGGGCCATGGGGCAGGAGACCCAGTACTTC. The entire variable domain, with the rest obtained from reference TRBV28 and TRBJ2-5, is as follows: DVKVTQSSRYLVKRTGEKVFLECVQDMDHENMFWYRQDPGLGLRLIYFSYDVKMKEKGDIPEGYSVSREKKERFSLILESASTNQTSMYLCASSPPWGTGAMGQETQYFGPGTRLLVL.

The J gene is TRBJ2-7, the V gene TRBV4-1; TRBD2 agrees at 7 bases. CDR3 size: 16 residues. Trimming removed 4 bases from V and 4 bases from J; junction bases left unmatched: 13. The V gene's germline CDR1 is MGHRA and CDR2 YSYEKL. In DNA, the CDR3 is TGCGCCAGCAGCCGGGGGTCTAGGGGAGGGCTATACGAGCAGTACTTC. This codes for CASSRGSRGGLYEQYF.

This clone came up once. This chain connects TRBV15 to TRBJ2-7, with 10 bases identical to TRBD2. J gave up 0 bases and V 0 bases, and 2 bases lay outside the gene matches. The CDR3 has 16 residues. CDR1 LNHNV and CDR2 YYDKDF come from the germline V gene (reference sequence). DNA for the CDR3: TGTGCCACCAGCAGAGAACTAGCGGGGCTCTCCTACGAGCAGTACTTC. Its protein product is CATSRELAGLSYEQYF. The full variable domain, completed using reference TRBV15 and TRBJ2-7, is DAMVIQNPRYQVTQFGKPVTLSCSQTLNHNVMYWYQQKSSQAPKLLFHYYDKDFNNEADTPDNFQSRRPNTSFCFLDIRSPGLGDTAMYLCATSRELAGLSYEQYFGPGTRLTVT.

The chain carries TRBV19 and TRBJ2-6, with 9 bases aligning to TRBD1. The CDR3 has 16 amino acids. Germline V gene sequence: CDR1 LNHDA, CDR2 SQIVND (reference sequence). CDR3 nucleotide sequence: TGTGCTGTCGGACAGGGGAATTATTCTGGGGCCAACGTCCTGACTTTC. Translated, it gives CAVGQGNYSGANVLTF.

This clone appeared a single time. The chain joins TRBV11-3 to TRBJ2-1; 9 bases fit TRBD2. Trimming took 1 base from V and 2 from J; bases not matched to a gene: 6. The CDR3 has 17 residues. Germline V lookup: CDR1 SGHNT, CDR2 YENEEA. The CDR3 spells CASSLGVTSGAYNEQFF. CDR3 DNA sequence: TGTGCCAGCAGCTTAGGTGTGACTAGCGGAGCCTACAATGAGCAGTTCTTC.

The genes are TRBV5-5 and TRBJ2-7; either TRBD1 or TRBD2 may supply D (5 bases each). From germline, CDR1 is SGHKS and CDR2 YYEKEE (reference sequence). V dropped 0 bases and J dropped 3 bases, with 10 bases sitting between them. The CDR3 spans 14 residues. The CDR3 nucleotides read TGTGCCAGCAGCTTGGGGGACGGTTACTACGAGCAGTACTTC. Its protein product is CASSLGDGYYEQYF.

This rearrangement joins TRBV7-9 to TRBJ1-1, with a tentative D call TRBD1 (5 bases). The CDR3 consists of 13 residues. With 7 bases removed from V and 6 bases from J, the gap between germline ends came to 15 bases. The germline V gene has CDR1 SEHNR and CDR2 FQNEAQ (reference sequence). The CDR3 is CASTWRGSPEAFF. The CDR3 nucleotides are TGTGCCAGCACCTGGCGGGGGAGCCCTGAAGCTTTCTTT.

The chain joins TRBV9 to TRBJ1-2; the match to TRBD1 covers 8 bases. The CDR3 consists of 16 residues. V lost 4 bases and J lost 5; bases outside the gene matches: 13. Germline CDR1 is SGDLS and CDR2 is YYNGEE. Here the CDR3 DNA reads TGTGCCAGCAGCTCATCCCGCAGGGGGCGAATTTATGGCTACACCTTC. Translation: CASSSSRRGRIYGYTF.

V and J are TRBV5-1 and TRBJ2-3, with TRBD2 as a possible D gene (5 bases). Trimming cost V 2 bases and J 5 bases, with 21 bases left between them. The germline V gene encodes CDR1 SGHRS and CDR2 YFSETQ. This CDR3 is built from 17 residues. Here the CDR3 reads CASSFESSRDGGDTQYF. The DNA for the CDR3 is TGCGCCAGCAGCTTTGAGTCCTCTCGGGATGGAGGAGATACGCAGTATTTT.

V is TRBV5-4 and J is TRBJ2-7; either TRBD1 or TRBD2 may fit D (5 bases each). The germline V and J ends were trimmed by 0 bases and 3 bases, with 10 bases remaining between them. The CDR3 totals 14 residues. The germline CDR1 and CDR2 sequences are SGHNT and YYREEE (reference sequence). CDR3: CASSLGQRNYEQYF. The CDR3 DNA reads TGTGCCAGCAGCTTGGGACAGCGGAACTACGAGCAGTACTTC.

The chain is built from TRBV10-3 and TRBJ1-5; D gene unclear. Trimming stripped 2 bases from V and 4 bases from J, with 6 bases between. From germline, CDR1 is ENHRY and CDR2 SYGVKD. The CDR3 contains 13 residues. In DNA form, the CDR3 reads TGTGCCATCAGTGAGAGCGCGAATCAGCCCCAGCATTTT. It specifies CAISESANQPQHF.

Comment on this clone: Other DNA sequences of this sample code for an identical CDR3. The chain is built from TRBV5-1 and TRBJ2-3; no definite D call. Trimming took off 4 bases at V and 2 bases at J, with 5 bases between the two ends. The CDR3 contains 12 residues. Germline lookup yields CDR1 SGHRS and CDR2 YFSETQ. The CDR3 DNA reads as TGCGCCAGCAGCAGCCCCACAGATACGCAGTATTTT. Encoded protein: CASSSPTDTQYF. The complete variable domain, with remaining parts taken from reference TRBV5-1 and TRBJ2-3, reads KAGVTQTPRYLIKTRGQQVTLSCSPISGHRSVSWYQQTPGQGLQFLFEYFSETQRNKGNFPGRFSGRQFSNSRSEMNVSTLELGDSALYLCASSSPTDTQYFGPGTRLTVL.

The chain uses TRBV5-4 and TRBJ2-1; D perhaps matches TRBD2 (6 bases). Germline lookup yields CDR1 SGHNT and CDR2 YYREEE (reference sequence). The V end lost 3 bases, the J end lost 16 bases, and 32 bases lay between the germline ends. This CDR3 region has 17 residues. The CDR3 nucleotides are TGTGCCAGCAGCTCGGCCTTATTTCAGGGTGCCGGGACTCTCCTTTTCTTC. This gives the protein CASSSALFQGAGTLLFF.

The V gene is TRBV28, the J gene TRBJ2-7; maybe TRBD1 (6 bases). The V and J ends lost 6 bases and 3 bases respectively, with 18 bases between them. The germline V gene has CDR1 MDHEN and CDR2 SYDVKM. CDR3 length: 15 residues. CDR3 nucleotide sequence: TGTGCCAGCAGCCCCGGACAGCCGGGATTCTACGAGCAGTACTTC. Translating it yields CASSPGQPGFYEQYF. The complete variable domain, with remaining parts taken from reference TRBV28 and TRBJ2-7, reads DVKVTQSSRYLVKRTGEKVFLECVQDMDHENMFWYRQDPGLGLRLIYFSYDVKMKEKGDIPEGYSVSREKKERFSLILESASTNQTSMYLCASSPGQPGFYEQYFGPGTRLTVT.

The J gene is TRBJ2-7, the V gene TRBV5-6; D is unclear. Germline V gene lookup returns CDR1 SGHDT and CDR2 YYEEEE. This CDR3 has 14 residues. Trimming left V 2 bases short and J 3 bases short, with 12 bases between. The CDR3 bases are TGTGCCAGCAGCTTTCGCGGTTGGAACTACGAGCAGTACTTC. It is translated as CASSFRGWNYEQYF.

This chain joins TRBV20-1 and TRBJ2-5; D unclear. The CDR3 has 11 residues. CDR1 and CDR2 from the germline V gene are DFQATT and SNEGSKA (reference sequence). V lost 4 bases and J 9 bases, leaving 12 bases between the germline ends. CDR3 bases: TGCAGTGCTAATGTCGGAGTGCCCCAGTACTTC. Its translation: CSANVGVPQYF.

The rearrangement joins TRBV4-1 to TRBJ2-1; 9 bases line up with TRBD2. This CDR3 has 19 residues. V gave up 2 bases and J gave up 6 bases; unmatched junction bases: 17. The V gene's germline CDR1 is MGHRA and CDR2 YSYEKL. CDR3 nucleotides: TGCGCCAGCAGCCAAAAGGTAGCTAGCGGGACGACGGGGGTCAATGAGCAGTTCTTC. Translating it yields CASSQKVASGTTGVNEQFF.